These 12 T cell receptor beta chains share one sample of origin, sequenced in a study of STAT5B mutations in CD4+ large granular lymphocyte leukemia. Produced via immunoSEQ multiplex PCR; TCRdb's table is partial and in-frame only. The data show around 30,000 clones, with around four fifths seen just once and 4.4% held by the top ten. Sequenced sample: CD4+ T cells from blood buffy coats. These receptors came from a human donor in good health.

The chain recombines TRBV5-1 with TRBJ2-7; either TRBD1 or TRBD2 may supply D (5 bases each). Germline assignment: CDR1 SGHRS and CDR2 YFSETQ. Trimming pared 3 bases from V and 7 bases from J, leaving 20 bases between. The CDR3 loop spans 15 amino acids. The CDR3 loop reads CASSWGLSPTTEQYF. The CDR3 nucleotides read TGCGCCAGCAGCTGGGGGTTATCCCCTACTACGGAGCAGTACTTC.

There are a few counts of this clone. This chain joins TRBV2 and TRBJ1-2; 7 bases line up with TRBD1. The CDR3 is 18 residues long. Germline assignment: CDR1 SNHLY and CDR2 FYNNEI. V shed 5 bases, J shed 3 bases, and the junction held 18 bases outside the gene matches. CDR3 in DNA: TGTGCCAGCAGTTGGGCGCGGGACAGAAAAACCCGGGACTATGGCTACACCTTC. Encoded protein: CASSWARDRKTRDYGYTF.

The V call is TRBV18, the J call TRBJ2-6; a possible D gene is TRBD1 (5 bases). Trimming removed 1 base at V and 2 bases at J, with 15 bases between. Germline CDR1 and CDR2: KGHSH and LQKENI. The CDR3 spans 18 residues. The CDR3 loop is CASSPLWQGGAGANVLTF. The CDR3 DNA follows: TGTGCCAGCTCACCACTCTGGCAGGGTGGAGCTGGGGCCAACGTCCTGACTTTC.

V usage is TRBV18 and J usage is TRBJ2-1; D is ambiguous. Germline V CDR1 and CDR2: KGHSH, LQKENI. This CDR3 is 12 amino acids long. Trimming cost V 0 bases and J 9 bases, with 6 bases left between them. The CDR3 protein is CASSPPIGEQFF. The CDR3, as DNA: TGTGCCAGCTCACCACCGATCGGTGAGCAGTTCTTC.

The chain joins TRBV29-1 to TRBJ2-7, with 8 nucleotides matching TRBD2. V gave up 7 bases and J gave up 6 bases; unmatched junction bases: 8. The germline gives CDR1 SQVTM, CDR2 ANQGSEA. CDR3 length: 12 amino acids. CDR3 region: CSAGLATAEQYF. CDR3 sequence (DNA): TGCAGCGCAGGACTAGCAACGGCCGAGCAGTACTTC.

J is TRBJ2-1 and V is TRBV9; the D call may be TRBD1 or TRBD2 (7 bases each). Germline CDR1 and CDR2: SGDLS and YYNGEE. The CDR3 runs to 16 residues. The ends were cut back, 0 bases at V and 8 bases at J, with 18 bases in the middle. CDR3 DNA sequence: TGTGCCAGCAGCGTAGCTGGCCAGGGGGGGGTCGATGAGCAGTTCTTC. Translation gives CASSVAGQGGVDEQFF.

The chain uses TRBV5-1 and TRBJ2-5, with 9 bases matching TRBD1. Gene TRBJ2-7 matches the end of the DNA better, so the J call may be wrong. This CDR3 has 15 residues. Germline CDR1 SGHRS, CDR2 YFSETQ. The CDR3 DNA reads TGCGCCAGCAGCGACACACCGGGACAGGGTTACGAGCAGTACTTC. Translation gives CASSDTPGQGYEQYF.

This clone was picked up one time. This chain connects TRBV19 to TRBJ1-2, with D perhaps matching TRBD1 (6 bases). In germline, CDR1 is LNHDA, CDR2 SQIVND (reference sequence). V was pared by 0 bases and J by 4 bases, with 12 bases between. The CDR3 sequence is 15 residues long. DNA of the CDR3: TGTGCCAGTAGTATAGACCCCACAGGGTCCTATGGCTACACCTTC. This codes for CASSIDPTGSYGYTF.

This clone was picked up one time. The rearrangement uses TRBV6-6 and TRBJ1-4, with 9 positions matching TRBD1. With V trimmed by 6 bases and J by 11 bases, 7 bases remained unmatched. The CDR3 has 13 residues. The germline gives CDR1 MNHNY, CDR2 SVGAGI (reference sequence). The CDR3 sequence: CASRAGTGSKLFF. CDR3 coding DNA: TGTGCCAGCAGGGCCGGGACAGGGTCTAAACTGTTTTTT.

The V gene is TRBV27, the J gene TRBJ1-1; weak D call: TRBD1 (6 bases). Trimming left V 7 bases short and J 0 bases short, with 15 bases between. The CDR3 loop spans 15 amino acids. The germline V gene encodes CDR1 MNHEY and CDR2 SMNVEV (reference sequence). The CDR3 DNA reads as TGTGCCAGCACTCCTAGGGGGGCTGTGAACACTGAAGCTTTCTTT. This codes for CASTPRGAVNTEAFF.

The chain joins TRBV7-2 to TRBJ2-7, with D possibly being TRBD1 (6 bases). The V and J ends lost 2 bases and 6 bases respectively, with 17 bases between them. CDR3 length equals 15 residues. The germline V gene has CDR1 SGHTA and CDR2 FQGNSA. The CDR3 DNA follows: TGTGCCAGCAGCTTAAGTACAGGGAGAGTAGGCGAGCAGTACTTC. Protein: CASSLSTGRVGEQYF.

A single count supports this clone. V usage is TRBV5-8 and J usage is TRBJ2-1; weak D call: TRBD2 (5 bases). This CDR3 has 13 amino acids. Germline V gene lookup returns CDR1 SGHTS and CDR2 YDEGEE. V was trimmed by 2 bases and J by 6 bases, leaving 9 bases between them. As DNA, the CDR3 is TGTGCCAGCAGCTTCTGGGAGCGCAATGAGCAGTTCTTC. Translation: CASSFWERNEQFF.